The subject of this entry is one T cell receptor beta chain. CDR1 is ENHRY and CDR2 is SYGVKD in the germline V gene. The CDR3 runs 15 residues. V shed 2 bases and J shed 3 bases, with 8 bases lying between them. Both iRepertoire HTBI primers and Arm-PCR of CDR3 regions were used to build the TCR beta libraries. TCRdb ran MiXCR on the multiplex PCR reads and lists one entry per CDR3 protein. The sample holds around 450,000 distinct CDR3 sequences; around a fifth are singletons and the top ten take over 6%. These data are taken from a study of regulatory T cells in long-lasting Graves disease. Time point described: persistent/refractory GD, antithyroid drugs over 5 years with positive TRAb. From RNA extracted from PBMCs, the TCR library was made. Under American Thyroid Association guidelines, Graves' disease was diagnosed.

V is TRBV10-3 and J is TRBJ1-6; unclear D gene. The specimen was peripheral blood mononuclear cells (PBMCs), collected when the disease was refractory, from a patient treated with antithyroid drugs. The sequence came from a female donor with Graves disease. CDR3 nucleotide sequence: TGTGCCATCAGTGAGCGTACTGTCTATAATTCACCCCTCCACTTT. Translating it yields CAISERTVYNSPLHF.